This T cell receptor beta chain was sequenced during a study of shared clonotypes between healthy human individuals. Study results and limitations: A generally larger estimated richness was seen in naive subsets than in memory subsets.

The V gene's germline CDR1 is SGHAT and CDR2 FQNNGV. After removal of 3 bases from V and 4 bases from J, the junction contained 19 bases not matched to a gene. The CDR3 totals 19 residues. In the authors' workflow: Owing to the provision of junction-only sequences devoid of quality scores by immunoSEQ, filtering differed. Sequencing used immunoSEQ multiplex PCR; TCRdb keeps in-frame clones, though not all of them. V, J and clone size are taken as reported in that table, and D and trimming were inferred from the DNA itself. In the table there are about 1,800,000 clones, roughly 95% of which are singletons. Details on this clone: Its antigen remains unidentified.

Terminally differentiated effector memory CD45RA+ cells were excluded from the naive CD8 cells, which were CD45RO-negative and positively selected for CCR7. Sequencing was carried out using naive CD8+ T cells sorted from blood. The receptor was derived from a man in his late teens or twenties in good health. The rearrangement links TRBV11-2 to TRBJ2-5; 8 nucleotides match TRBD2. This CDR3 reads CASSLAGGPWRAQAETQYF. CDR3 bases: TGTGCCAGCAGCTTGGCGGGGGGCCCGTGGCGGGCCCAAGCAGAGACCCAGTACTTC.